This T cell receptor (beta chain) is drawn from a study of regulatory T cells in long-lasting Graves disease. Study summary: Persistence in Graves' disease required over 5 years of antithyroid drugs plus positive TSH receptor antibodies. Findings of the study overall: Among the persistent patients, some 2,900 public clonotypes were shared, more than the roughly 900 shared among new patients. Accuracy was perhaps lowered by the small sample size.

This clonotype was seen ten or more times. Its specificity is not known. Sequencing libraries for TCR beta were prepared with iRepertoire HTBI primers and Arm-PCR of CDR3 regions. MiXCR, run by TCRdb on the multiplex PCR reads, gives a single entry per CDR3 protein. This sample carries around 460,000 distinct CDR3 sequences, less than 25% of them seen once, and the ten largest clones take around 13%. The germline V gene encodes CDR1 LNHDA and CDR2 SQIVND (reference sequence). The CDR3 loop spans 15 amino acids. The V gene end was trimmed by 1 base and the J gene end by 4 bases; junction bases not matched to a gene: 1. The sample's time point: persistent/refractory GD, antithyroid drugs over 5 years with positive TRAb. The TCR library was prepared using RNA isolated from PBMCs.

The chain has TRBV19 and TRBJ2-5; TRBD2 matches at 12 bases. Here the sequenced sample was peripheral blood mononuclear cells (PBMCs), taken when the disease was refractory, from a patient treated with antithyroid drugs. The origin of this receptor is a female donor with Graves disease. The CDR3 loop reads CASSIGTSGTETQYF. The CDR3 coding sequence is TGTGCCAGTAGTATAGGGACTAGCGGGACAGAGACCCAGTACTTC.